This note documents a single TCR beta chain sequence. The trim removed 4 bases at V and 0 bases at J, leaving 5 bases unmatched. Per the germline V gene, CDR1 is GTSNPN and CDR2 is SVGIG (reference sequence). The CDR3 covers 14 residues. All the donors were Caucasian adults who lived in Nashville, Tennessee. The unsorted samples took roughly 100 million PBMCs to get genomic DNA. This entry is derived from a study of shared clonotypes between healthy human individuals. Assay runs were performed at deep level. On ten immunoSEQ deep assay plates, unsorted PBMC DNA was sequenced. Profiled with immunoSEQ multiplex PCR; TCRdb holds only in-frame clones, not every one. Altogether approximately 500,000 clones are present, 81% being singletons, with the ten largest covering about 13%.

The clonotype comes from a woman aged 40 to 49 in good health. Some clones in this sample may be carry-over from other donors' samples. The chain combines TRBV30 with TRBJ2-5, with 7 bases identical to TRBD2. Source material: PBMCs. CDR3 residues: CAWTGGSYQETQYF. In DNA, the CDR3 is TGTGCCTGGACCGGCGGGAGTTACCAAGAGACCCAGTACTTC. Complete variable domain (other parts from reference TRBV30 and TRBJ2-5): SQTIHQWPATLVQPVGSPLSLECTVEGTSNPNLYWYRQAAGRGLQLLFYSVGIGQISSEVPQNLSASRPQDRQFILSSKKLLLSDSGFYLCAWTGGSYQETQYFGPGTRLLVL.